The 30 T cell receptor beta chains given below trace back to one sample, sequenced in a study of blood T cell repertoires in COVID-19. Assay: immunoSEQ multiplex PCR; the TCRdb copy retains only in-frame clones and omits some. Of about 330,000 clones detected, approximately 89% appear once; the ten largest clones hold under 5.5%. Sequences were obtained from PBMCs or T cells enriched from blood (not recorded which). These receptors were taken from a woman under 40 who had recovered from COVID-19.

The rearrangement joins TRBV7-8 to TRBJ2-5, with D possibly matching TRBD1 (7 bases). V lost 5 bases and J 4 bases, leaving 20 bases between the germline ends. CDR3 length: 16 residues. Germline V CDR1 and CDR2: SGHVS, FQNEAQ. CDR3 residues: CASSVVRAGGGETQYF. Written as DNA, the CDR3 is TGTGCCAGCAGCGTTGTAAGGGCAGGGGGAGGAGAGACCCAGTACTTC.

The rearrangement links TRBV27 to TRBJ1-5; TRBD1 aligns across 7 bases. This CDR3 is 15 amino acids long. With V trimmed by 1 base and J by 14 bases, 14 bases remained unmatched. The germline V gene has CDR1 MNHEY and CDR2 SMNVEV (reference sequence). The CDR3 DNA sequence: TGTGCCAGCAGTTTATTCCGGGACAGTTTCAGTCGGGAGCATTTT. This gives the protein CASSLFRDSFSREHF.

The count of this clone is one. The chain uses TRBV6-5 and TRBJ1-5; 11 bases agree with TRBD1. CDR1 is MNHEY, CDR2 SVGAGI, per germline. The junction had 2 bases not matched to a gene; V was cut back by 5 bases and J by 5 bases. The CDR3 has 14 amino acids. CDR3 in DNA: TGTGCCAGCAGTATGGGACAGGGGGATCAGCCCCAGCATTTT. This encodes CASSMGQGDQPQHF.

V is TRBV5-4 and J is TRBJ1-3; D call uncertain. CDR1 and CDR2 (germline): SGHNT, YYREEE (reference sequence). The germline V and J ends were trimmed by 7 bases and 4 bases, with 18 bases remaining between them. The CDR3 totals 15 residues. CDR3 sequence reads: CASGMVGVKGNTIYF. CDR3 nucleotides: TGTGCCAGCGGCATGGTGGGCGTTAAGGGAAACACCATATATTTT.

The CDR3 here is CAISPGTSAQHF. CDR3 bases: TGTGCCATCAGCCCTGGGACATCGGCCCAGCATTTT. The V and J genes are TRBV10-3 and TRBJ1-5, with a weak D call TRBD1 (6 bases). Germline V gene data show CDR1 as ENHRY and CDR2 as SYGVKD. This CDR3 has 12 amino acids. V was pared by 6 bases and J by 11 bases, with 14 bases between.

This chain joins TRBV27 and TRBJ2-1, with D maybe TRBD2 (6 bases). Trimming left V 2 bases short and J 7 bases short, with 6 bases between. This CDR3 contains 12 residues. The germline gives CDR1 MNHEY, CDR2 SMNVEV (reference sequence). In nucleotides, the CDR3 is TGTGCCAGCAGTTTAGGAGGGAATGAGCAGTTCTTC. Translation: CASSLGGNEQFF.

The chain is built from TRBV10-3 and TRBJ1-4; possible D gene TRBD1, 6 bases. CDR3 size: 14 residues. V was pared by 3 bases and J by 8 bases, with 13 bases between. Germline V gives CDR1 ENHRY, CDR2 SYGVKD. CDR3 nucleotide sequence: TGTGCCATCAGTGAAGGCAGGGGTAACGAAAAACTGTTTTTT. Translating gives CAISEGRGNEKLFF.

This chain links TRBV6-5 with TRBJ1-1, with TRBD1 matching 7 bases. The germline gives CDR1 MNHEY, CDR2 SVGAGI. The CDR3 extends over 15 amino acids. Trimming cost V 1 base and J 0 bases; bases outside gene matches: 2. CDR3: CASSYFGQVNTEAFF. CDR3 nucleotides: TGTGCCAGCAGTTACTTCGGACAGGTGAACACTGAAGCTTTCTTT.

The V call is TRBV4-1, the J call TRBJ1-2; TRBD1 matches 8 bases. The V segment lost 2 bases and the J segment 7 bases; nucleotides outside the gene matches: 15. The CDR3 runs 17 residues. CDR1 MGHRA and CDR2 YSYEKL come from the germline V gene. Here the CDR3 DNA reads TGCGCCAGCAGCCAACGTGAAACAGGACAGGGATTGGGTGGCTACACCTTC. Protein product: CASSQRETGQGLGGYTF.

The chain joins TRBV5-1 to TRBJ2-3; D call uncertain. Germline CDR1 and CDR2: SGHRS and YFSETQ. There are 13 residues in the CDR3. V was trimmed by 4 bases and J by 6 bases, leaving 12 bases between them. The CDR3 DNA sequence: TGCGCCAGCAGCCGTCTTGTGGGCGATACGCAGTATTTT. It codes for CASSRLVGDTQYF. Combining the CDR3 with reference TRBV5-1 and TRBJ2-3 gives the whole variable domain KAGVTQTPRYLIKTRGQQVTLSCSPISGHRSVSWYQQTPGQGLQFLFEYFSETQRNKGNFPGRFSGRQFSNSRSEMNVSTLELGDSALYLCASSRLVGDTQYFGPGTRLTVL.

V gene TRBV11-3 combines with J gene TRBJ1-4, with 9 bases matching TRBD1. CDR1 and CDR2 (germline): SGHNT, YENEEA. The V gene end was trimmed by 2 bases and the J gene end by 8 bases; junction bases not matched to a gene: 6. The CDR3 extends over 15 amino acids. Here the CDR3 DNA reads TGTGCCAGCAGCTTAAACAGGGGGCCGGGGGAAAAACTGTTTTTT. Translated, it gives CASSLNRGPGEKLFF.

The chain employs TRBV5-6 and TRBJ1-2, with a possible D match to TRBD1 (5 bases). The V end lost 2 bases, the J end lost 4 bases, and 12 bases lay between the germline ends. The CDR3 has 14 amino acids. Germline CDR1 is SGHDT and CDR2 is YYEEEE. CDR3 region: CASSFRGLGYGYTF. DNA for the CDR3: TGTGCCAGCAGCTTTCGGGGACTCGGCTATGGCTACACCTTC.

This sequence joins TRBV7-3 and TRBJ2-6, with a tentative D call TRBD1 (6 bases). Trimming took off 5 bases at V and 2 bases at J, with 13 bases between the two ends. Germline loops: CDR1 SGHTA, CDR2 FQGTGA. The CDR3 covers 16 residues. The CDR3 sequence: CASSNIAGAGANVLTF. CDR3 in DNA: TGTGCCAGCAGCAACATTGCAGGGGCTGGGGCCAACGTCCTGACTTTC. The variable domain in full, completed from reference TRBV7-3 and TRBJ2-6, reads GAGVSQTPSNKVTEKGKYVELRCDPISGHTALYWYRQSLGQGPEFLIYFQGTGAADDSGLPNDRFFAVRPEGSVSTLKIQRTERGDSAVYLCASSNIAGAGANVLTFGAGSRLTVL.

The chain links TRBV5-1 to TRBJ2-2; no reliable D call. V was pared by 0 bases and J by 0 bases, with 12 bases between. The CDR3 has 17 residues. Germline V gene data show CDR1 as SGHRS and CDR2 as YFSETQ. The CDR3: CASSLGGMAANTGELFF. The CDR3 bases are TGCGCCAGCAGCTTGGGCGGTATGGCCGCGAACACCGGGGAGCTGTTTTTT.

This clone occurred a few times. The chain carries TRBV7-2 and TRBJ1-2; 7 positions agree with TRBD1. The CDR3 has 12 residues. The J segment lost 5 bases and the V segment lost 6 bases, leaving 3 bases of the junction unmatched. Per germline, CDR1 SGHTA and CDR2 FQGNSA. The CDR3 bases are TGTGCCAGCAGTACAGGGGATTATGGCTACACCTTC. Amino acid sequence: CASSTGDYGYTF. Variable domain in full (rest from reference TRBV7-2 and TRBJ1-2): GAGVSQSPSNKVTEKGKDVELRCDPISGHTALYWYRQSLGQGLEFLIYFQGNSAPDKSGLPSDRFSAERTGGSVSTLTIQRTQQEDSAVYLCASSTGDYGYTFGSGTRLTVV.

CDR3 sequence reads: CASSPLPGQGQETQYF. CDR3 DNA: TGTGCCAGCAGCCCCCTCCCCGGACAGGGGCAAGAGACCCAGTACTTC. The gene calls are TRBV9 and TRBJ2-5, with 9 bases matching TRBD1. CDR3 length: 16 residues. Germline loops: CDR1 SGDLS, CDR2 YYNGEE. V dropped 4 bases and J dropped 2; count of bases not matched to a gene: 9.

The chain couples TRBV7-8 to TRBJ1-2, with 8 bases that match TRBD1. Germline CDR1 and CDR2: SGHVS and FQNEAQ. This CDR3 is built from 15 residues. V lost 2 bases, J lost 4 bases, and 6 bases stayed unmatched. CDR3 loop: CASSLSGQGLYGYTF. Here the CDR3 DNA reads TGTGCCAGCAGCTTATCAGGACAGGGTCTCTATGGCTACACCTTC.

V and J are TRBV5-6 and TRBJ1-2; 7 nucleotides agree with TRBD1. In germline, CDR1 is SGHDT, CDR2 YYEEEE. The CDR3 is made up of 15 amino acids. With 0 bases clipped from V and 6 bases from J, the junction kept 8 bases outside the gene matches. This chain's CDR3 is CASSLGWTGANGYTF. Written as DNA, the CDR3 is TGTGCCAGCAGCTTGGGGTGGACAGGAGCTAATGGCTACACCTTC.

The chain is built from TRBV10-3 and TRBJ2-2; TRBD2 agrees at 8 bases. CDR3 length: 15 amino acids. With 2 bases clipped from V and 1 base from J, the junction kept 0 bases outside the gene matches. Germline V CDR1 and CDR2: ENHRY, SYGVKD. CDR3 sequence: CAISEAGGNTGELFF. DNA of the CDR3: TGTGCCATCAGTGAGGCGGGGGGGAACACCGGGGAGCTGTTTTTT.

The rearrangement joins TRBV3-1 (or the pseudogene TRBV3-2) to TRBJ2-3; tentatively, D is TRBD2 (5 bases). Germline values: CDR1 LGHDT, CDR2 YNNKEL (reference sequence). The CDR3 extends over 12 amino acids. V lost 4 bases, J lost 6 bases, and 8 bases lay in between. The CDR3 DNA is TGTGCCAGCAGCCGGACGGGGGATACGCAGTATTTT. Protein sequence: CASSRTGDTQYF.

This chain uses TRBV7-3 with TRBJ1-2, with TRBD1 identical over 9 bases. The CDR3 extends over 15 amino acids. The ends lost 5 bases at V and 12 bases at J; junction bases unmatched: 16. Germline V lookup: CDR1 SGHTA, CDR2 FQGTGA. The CDR3 is CASSPSNLRDREHTF. The CDR3 nucleotides read TGTGCCAGCAGCCCTTCTAACCTCCGGGACAGGGAACACACCTTC.

The chain couples TRBV15 to TRBJ1-2, with D maybe TRBD1 (6 bases). The CDR3 loop spans 16 amino acids. V was pared by 0 bases and J by 5 bases, with 16 bases between. From germline, CDR1 is LNHNV and CDR2 YYDKDF (reference sequence). CDR3 loop: CATSRDRTGLMYGYTF. CDR3 nucleotide sequence: TGTGCCACCAGCAGAGATCGTACAGGGCTTATGTATGGCTACACCTTC.

CDR3 nucleotides: TGTGCCACCAGCAGAGACAGAACTGGCTACACCTTC. As protein: CATSRDRTGYTF. The V gene is TRBV15, the J gene TRBJ1-2; D gene uncertain. Trimming took off 0 bases at V and 7 bases at J, with 6 bases between the two ends. Germline CDR1 and CDR2: LNHNV and YYDKDF (reference sequence). The length of the CDR3 is 12 residues.

This clone turned up a few times. The gene calls are TRBV5-1 and TRBJ1-1, with D uncertain. The CDR3 sequence is 14 residues long. Trimming left V 1 base short and J 1 base short, with 8 bases between. In germline, CDR1 is SGHRS, CDR2 YFSETQ. CDR3: CASSLWEKNTEAFF. DNA of the CDR3: TGCGCCAGCAGCTTGTGGGAGAAGAACACTGAAGCTTTCTTT.

The chain uses TRBV6-5 and TRBJ1-2, with D maybe TRBD1 (5 bases). CDR1 is MNHEY, CDR2 SVGAGI, per germline. Trimming stripped 1 base from V and 7 bases from J, with 13 bases between. This CDR3 is 14 amino acids long. CDR3 in amino acids: CASSYLTERTGYTF. The CDR3 DNA follows: TGTGCCAGCAGTTACTTGACAGAGAGGACTGGCTACACCTTC.

This clone was observed a single time. This chain uses TRBV3-1 (or the pseudogene TRBV3-2) with TRBJ1-1, with TRBD1 identical over 8 bases. The germline V gene has CDR1 LGHDT and CDR2 YNNKEL (reference sequence). The CDR3 extends over 15 amino acids. Losses at the gene ends were 4 bases for V and 3 bases for J; bases not matched to a gene: 7. Here the CDR3 DNA reads TGTGCCAGCAGCCCCCGGACAGGGAAAGACACTGAAGCTTTCTTT. Its translation: CASSPRTGKDTEAFF.

The genes are TRBV25-1 and TRBJ1-5; D gene unclear. The V and J ends lost 6 bases and 5 bases respectively, with 8 bases between them. There are 12 residues in the CDR3. Looked up from germline, CDR1 is MGHDK and CDR2 is SYGVNS. The CDR3 nucleotides read TGTGCCAGCAGGGGCCATGATCAGCCCCAGCATTTT. Translating it yields CASRGHDQPQHF.

V is TRBV7-9 and J is TRBJ1-5, with 11 bases identical to TRBD1. Germline V lookup: CDR1 SEHNR, CDR2 FQNEAQ (reference sequence). This CDR3 contains 19 residues. J lost 3 bases, V lost 5 bases, and 15 bases had no gene match. CDR3 bases: TGTGCCAGCAGCCGTTCCTATCGGGGACAGGGGGAGGACAATCAGCCCCAGCATTTT. Translating it yields CASSRSYRGQGEDNQPQHF.

The gene calls are TRBV6-5 and TRBJ2-7; D may be TRBD2 (7 bases). The CDR3 is 14 residues long. V lost 7 bases and J 3 bases, leaving 16 bases between the germline ends. Germline CDR1 reads MNHEY; CDR2 reads SVGAGI. The CDR3 sequence: CASTIRGAGYEQYF. Here the CDR3 DNA reads TGTGCCAGCACCATCCGGGGGGCAGGCTACGAGCAGTACTTC.

The chain joins TRBV10-3 to TRBJ2-2; TRBD2 matches at 12 bases. The CDR3 is 16 amino acids. Unmatched junction bases numbered 6, after V lost 7 bases and J lost 3 bases. Germline CDR1 is ENHRY and CDR2 is SYGVKD. CDR3 protein: CAIKPSGGADTGELFF. The CDR3 DNA sequence: TGTGCCATCAAGCCTAGCGGGGGGGCCGACACCGGGGAGCTGTTTTTT.